The T cell receptor beta chain described here comes from a study of OX40 agonist ivuxolimab in advanced cancers. This CDR3 comprises 14 residues. Unmatched junction bases numbered 8, after V lost 3 bases and J lost 6 bases. The germline V gene encodes CDR1 LNHDA and CDR2 SQIVND (reference sequence). Repertoires were generated with immunoSEQ multiplex PCR, while TCRdb's copy carries only in-frame clones and drops some. The data show about 64,000 clones, with about nine tenths seen just once and 0.67% held by the top ten. The source is an adult with an advanced solid tumor such as melanoma, head and neck, liver or kidney cancer. The sample consisted of CD4+ or CD8+ T cells sorted from blood, taken in a trial of the OX40 agonist ivuxolimab. V gene TRBV19 combines with J gene TRBJ2-7; 7 positions agree with TRBD2. The CDR3 spells CASSIAGATREQYF. The CDR3 DNA is TGTGCCAGTAGTATCGCGGGAGCGACCCGCGAGCAGTACTTC.